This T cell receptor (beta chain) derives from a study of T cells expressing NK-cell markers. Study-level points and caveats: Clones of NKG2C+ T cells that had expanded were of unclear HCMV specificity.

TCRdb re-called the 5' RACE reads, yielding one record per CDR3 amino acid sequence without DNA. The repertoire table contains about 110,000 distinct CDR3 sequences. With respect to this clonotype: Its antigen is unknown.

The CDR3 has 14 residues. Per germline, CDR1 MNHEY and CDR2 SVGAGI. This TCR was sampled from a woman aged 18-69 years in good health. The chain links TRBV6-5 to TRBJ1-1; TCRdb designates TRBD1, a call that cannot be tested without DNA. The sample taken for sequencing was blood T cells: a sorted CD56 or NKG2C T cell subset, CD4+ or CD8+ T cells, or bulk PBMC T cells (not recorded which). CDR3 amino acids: CASSYKGAQSEAFF.